A selection of T cell receptor beta chains follows, all from one sample in a study of T cell changes during pregnancy in multiple sclerosis. Here immunoSEQ multiplex PCR was the method, and the copy in TCRdb shows in-frame clones only, minus some. The table lists about 87,000 clones, roughly 93% of them singletons. The sequenced sample was peripheral blood, obtained in the third trimester of pregnancy. Receptor source: a female donor in good health, enrolled as a control in a pregnancy study. Each CDR3 is given with its conserved first and last residue. A D gene is named only where the DNA matches it firmly. Not every row has a clone size; where given, it reads once, few, many or a size class.

v_call	d_call	j_call	clone_size	cdr3_aa	cdr3_nt
TRBV13	.	TRBJ2-1	few	CASSADQLGSNEQFF	TGTGCCAGCAGCGCCGACCAACTAGGGTCTAATGAGCAGTTCTTC
TRBV18	.	TRBJ2-2	.	CASSPGRTGELFF	TGTGCCAGCTCCCCAGGGCGTACCGGGGAGCTGTTTTTT
TRBV6-5	.	TRBJ2-2	few	CASSYLNTGELFF	TGTGCCAGCAGTTACCTAAACACCGGGGAGCTGTTTTTT
TRBV7-8	.	TRBJ2-7	.	CASSLWSGRSSYEQYF	TGTGCCAGCAGCTTATGGAGCGGGCGTTCCTCCTACGAGCAGTACTTC
TRBV2	TRBD1	TRBJ2-5	.	CASSAGQQETQYF	TGTGCCAGCAGTGCGGGACAGCAAGAGACCCAGTACTTC
TRBV6-6	.	TRBJ2-2	few	CASSYSTAGGSRELFF	TGTGCCAGCAGTTACTCGACAGCCGGCGGATCCCGGGAGCTGTTTTTT
TRBV29-1	TRBD2	TRBJ2-7	.	CSGWTSGRARQYF	TGCAGCGGCTGGACTAGCGGGAGAGCGCGTCAGTACTTC
TRBV6-1	TRBD1	TRBJ2-7	.	CASSEGGTVTYEQYF	TGTGCCAGCAGTGAAGGGGGGACAGTAACCTACGAGCAGTACTTC
TRBV2	.	TRBJ2-7	.	CASSETSYEQYF	TGTGCCAGCAGTGAAACTAGCTACGAGCAGTACTTC
TRBV27	TRBD2	TRBJ2-3	.	CASRVLAGVLDTQYF	TGTGCCAGCAGAGTGCTAGCGGGAGTATTAGATACGCAGTATTTT